The clone carrying this TCR beta chain was found a few times. Its target is not known. These data come from a study of beta chain features in type 1 diabetes. Turning to the study itself: Examination spanned approximately 110 million sorted cells from all samples. Regarding the study as a whole: Patients with Type 1 diabetes showed moderately but significantly shorter TCRB CDR3s in all four CD4+ subsets. Insertion counts at VDJ junctions were lower in type 1 diabetes patients, who also showed more deletions there.

Each of the CD4+ naive, central memory, regulatory and stem cell-like memory populations was sorted via CD45RO/CCR7/CD25/CD127/CD95/CD27. This CDR3 has 16 amino acids. Germline V lookup: CDR1 MNHEY, CDR2 SMNVEV (reference sequence). J was trimmed by 10 bases and V by 2 bases; bases with no gene match: 7. The sequenced template was cDNA made from the entire isolated RNA. There were about 3.57 million reads on average in the naive, central memory and regulatory T cell samples. Produced via immunoSEQ multiplex PCR; TCRdb's table is partial and in-frame only. The sample consists of roughly 150,000 clones, 7.8% of them appearing once.

The material sequenced was central memory CD4+ T cells from blood. This chain connects TRBV27 to TRBJ2-1; 14 nucleotides align to TRBD2. The clonotype originates from a woman aged 40 to 50 with type 1 diabetes. The CDR3 region is CASSLTNGLAGGEQFF. The DNA for the CDR3 is TGTGCCAGCAGTTTAACTAATGGACTAGCGGGAGGAGAGCAGTTCTTC.